By its share, the clone carrying this T cell receptor beta chain is medium-sized. This specimen comes from a study of human T cells and chemical hapten exposure. Germline loops: CDR1 LGHDT, CDR2 YNNKEL (reference sequence). With 0 bases removed from V and 12 bases from J, the gap between germline ends came to 14 bases. CDR3 length equals 14 residues. TCRdb used MiXCR to reprocess the 5' RACE reads, holding one entry per CDR3 protein. The data hold about 81,000 distinct CDR3 sequences, with 6% to 8.5% observed a single time. Total RNA was isolated from whole blood that had not been fractionated. The TCR sequence derives from a male donor in good health. This rearrangement joins TRBV3-1 to TRBJ1-4; D remains unclear. The CDR3, as DNA: TGTGCCAGCAGCCAAGAAAGTTACCCAGGTGAACTGTTTTTT. The encoded protein is CASSQESYPGELFF.